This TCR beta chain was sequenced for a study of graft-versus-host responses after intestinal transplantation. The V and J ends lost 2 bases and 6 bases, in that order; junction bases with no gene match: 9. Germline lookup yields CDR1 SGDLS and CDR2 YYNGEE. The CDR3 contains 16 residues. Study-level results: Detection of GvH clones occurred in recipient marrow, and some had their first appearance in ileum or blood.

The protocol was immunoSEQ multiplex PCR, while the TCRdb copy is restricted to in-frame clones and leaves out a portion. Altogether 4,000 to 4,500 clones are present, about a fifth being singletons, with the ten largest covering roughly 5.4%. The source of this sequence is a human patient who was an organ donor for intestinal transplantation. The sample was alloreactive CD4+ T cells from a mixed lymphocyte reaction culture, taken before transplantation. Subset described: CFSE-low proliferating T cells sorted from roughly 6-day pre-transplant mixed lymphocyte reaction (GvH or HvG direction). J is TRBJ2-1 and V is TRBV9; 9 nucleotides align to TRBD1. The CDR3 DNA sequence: TGTGCCAGCAGCGTGGCCGGGACAGGGCCAGGCAATGAGCAGTTCTTC. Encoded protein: CASSVAGTGPGNEQFF.